This passage covers 6 T cell receptor beta chains from one sample sequenced in a study of cytomegalovirus exposure and HLA in healthy donors. Amplification used 60 Vbeta primers and 13 Jbeta primers. Clones were sequenced by immunoSEQ multiplex PCR, and TCRdb holds only the in-frame ones, with some missing. Here the sample spans just over 200,000 clones, roughly four fifths being singletons. The sequenced material came from PBMCs. The receptor source for this set is a woman aged 35 to 49 in good health and CMV-seronegative.

The chain is built from TRBV2 and TRBJ1-4; 10 bases line up with TRBD1. CDR1 is SNHLY, CDR2 FYNNEI, per germline. V was pared by 8 bases and J by 6 bases, with 3 bases of the junction left unmatched. CDR3 size: 13 residues. CDR3 in amino acids: CASDRGLDEKLFF. The CDR3 DNA reads TGTGCCAGCGACAGGGGGCTTGATGAAAAACTGTTTTTT.

This chain uses TRBV11-2 with TRBJ1-1, with 9 bases that match TRBD1. This CDR3 region has 15 residues. Per the germline V gene, CDR1 is SGHAT and CDR2 is FQNNGV. Germline trimming cut 5 bases from V and 1 base from J; bases unmatched to any gene: 5. CDR3 sequence reads: CASSPRQGGNTEAFF. In DNA form, the CDR3 reads TGTGCCAGCAGCCCTCGACAGGGGGGGAACACTGAAGCTTTCTTT.

The chain carries TRBV7-2 and TRBJ1-6; a weak D match, TRBD1 (6 bases). Trimming removed 3 bases at V and 6 bases at J, with 18 bases between. The V gene's germline CDR1 is SGHTA and CDR2 FQGNSA. This CDR3 has 17 amino acids. CDR3 nucleotide sequence: TGTGCCAGCAGCTTCGGGGCACAGGGCAACAGTAATTCACCCCTCCACTTT. Translated, it gives CASSFGAQGNSNSPLHF.

The chain employs TRBV27 and TRBJ2-2; TRBD1 might be the D (5 bases). Germline assignment: CDR1 MNHEY and CDR2 SMNVEV (reference sequence). Trimming stripped 6 bases from V and 7 bases from J, with 18 bases between. CDR3 length: 15 amino acids. CDR3 DNA: TGTGCCAGCAGGGCCCCTACAGGTTGGGGCGGGGAGCTGTTTTTT. Protein product: CASRAPTGWGGELFF.

V is TRBV27 and J is TRBJ2-7; D gene unclear. This CDR3 is 15 amino acids long. V gave up 0 bases and J gave up 1 base, with 10 bases separating them. Germline V lookup: CDR1 MNHEY, CDR2 SMNVEV (reference sequence). The CDR3 DNA sequence: TGTGCCAGCAGTTTATCGACTGCAGATTCCTACGAGCAGTACTTC. It codes for CASSLSTADSYEQYF.

The chain joins TRBV30 to TRBJ1-2; D uncertain. Per germline, CDR1 GTSNPN and CDR2 SVGIG (reference sequence). This CDR3 has 13 amino acids. Trimming took off 4 bases at V and 2 bases at J, with 11 bases between the two ends. CDR3 loop: CAWNPFRNYGYTF. The CDR3 bases are TGTGCCTGGAATCCGTTCCGGAACTATGGCTACACCTTC.